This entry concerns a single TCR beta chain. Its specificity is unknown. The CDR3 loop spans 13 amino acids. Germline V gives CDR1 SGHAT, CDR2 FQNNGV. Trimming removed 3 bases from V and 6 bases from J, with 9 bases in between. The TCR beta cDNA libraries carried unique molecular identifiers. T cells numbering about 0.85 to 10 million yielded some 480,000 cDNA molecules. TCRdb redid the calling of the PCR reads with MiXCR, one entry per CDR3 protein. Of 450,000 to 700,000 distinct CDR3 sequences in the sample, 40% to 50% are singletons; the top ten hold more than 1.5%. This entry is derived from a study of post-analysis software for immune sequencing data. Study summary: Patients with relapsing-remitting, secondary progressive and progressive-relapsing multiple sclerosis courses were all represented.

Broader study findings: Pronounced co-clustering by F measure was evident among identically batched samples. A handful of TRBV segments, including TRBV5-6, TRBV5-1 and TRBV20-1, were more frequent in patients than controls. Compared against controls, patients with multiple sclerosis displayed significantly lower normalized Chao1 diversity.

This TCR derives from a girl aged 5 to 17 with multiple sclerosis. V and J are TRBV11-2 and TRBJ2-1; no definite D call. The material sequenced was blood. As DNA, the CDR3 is TGTGCCAGCAGCTTGAGGTCCCTCAATGAGCAGTTCTTC. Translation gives CASSLRSLNEQFF.